This TCR beta chain came from a study of identical twins. TCRdb reprocessed the 5' RACE reads via MiXCR and lists one record per CDR3 protein. Of about 430,000 distinct CDR3 sequences listed, about a fifth are singletons. The CDR3 consists of 15 residues. The V end was cut by 7 bases, the J end by 6 bases, with 21 bases between. CDR1 is SGHRS and CDR2 is YFSETQ in the germline V gene. The rearrangement links TRBV5-1 to TRBJ2-3; D is possibly TRBD2 (6 bases). The origin of this receptor is a man aged 50-60 years in good health. Specimen: naive T cells sorted from blood. The DNA for the CDR3 is TGCGCCAGCTACGCGGGGCTCAAGCTCGGCGATACGCAGTATTTT. It encodes CASYAGLKLGDTQYF.